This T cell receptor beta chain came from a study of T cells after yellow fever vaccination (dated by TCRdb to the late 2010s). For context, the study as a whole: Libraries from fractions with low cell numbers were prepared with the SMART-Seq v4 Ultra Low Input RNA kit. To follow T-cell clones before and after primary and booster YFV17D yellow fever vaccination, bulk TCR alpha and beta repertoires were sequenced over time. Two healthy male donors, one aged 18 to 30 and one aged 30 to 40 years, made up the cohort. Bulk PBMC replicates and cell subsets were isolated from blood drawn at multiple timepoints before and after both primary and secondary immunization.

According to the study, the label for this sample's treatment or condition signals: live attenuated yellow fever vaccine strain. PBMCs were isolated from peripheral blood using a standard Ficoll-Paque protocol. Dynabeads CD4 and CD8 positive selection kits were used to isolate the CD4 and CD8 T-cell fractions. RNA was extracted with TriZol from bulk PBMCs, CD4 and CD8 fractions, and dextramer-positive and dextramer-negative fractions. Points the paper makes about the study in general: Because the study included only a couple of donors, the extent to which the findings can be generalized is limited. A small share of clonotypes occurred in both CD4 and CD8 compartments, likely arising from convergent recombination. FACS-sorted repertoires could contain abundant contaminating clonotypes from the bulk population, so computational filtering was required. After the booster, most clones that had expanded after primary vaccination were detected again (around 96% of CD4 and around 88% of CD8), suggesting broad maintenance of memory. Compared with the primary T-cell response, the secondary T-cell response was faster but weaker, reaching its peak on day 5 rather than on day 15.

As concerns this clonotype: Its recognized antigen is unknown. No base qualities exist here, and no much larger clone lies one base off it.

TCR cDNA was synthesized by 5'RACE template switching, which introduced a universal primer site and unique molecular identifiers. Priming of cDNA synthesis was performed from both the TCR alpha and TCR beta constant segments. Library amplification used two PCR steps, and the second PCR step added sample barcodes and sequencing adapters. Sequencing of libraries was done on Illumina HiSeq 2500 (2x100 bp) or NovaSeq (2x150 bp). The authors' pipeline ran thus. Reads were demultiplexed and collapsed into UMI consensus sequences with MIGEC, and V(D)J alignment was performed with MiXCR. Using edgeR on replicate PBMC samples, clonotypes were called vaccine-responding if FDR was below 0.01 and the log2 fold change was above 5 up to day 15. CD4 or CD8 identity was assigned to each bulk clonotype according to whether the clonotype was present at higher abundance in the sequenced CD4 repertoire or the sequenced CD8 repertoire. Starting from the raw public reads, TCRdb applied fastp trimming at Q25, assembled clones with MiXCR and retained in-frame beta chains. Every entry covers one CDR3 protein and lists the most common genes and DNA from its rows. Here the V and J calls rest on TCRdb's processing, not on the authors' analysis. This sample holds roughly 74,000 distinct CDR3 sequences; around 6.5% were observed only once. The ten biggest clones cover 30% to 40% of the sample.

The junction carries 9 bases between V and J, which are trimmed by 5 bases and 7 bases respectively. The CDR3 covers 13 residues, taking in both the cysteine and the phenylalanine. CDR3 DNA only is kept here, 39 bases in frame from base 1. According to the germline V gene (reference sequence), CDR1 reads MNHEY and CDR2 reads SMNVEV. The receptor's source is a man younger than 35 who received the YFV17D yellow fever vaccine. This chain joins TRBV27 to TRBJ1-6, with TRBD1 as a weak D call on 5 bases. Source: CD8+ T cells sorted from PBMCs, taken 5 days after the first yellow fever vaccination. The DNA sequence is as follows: TGTGCCAGCAGTCAGAGACAGAATTCACCCCTCCACTTT. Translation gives CASSQRQNSPLHF.